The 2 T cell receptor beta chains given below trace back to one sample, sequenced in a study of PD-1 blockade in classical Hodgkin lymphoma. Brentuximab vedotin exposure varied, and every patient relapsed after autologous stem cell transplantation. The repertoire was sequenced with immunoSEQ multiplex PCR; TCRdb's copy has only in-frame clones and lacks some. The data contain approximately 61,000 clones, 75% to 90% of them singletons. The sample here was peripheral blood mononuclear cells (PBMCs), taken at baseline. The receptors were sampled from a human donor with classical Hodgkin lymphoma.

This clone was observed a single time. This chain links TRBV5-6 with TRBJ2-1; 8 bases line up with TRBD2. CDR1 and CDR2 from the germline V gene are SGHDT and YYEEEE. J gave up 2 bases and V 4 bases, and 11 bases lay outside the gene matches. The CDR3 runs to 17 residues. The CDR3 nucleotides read TGTGCCAGCAGCCCATATCCGGGACTAGTCACCTACAATGAGCAGTTCTTC. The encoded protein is CASSPYPGLVTYNEQFF. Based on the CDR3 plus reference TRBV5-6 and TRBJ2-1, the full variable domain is DAGVTQSPTHLIKTRGQQVTLRCSPKSGHDTVSWYQQALGQGPQFIFQYYEEEERQRGNFPDRFSGHQFPNYSSELNVNALLLGDSALYLCASSPYPGLVTYNEQFFGPGTRLTVL.

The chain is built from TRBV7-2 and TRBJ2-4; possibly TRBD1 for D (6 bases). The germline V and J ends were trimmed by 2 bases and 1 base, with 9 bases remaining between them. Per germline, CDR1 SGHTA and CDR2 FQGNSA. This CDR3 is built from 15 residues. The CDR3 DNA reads TGTGCCAGCAGCTTAACAGGGTTCGCCAAAAACATTCAGTACTTC. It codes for CASSLTGFAKNIQYF.